These T cell receptor beta chains were read from a single sample in a study of cytomegalovirus exposure and HLA in healthy donors. Assay: immunoSEQ multiplex PCR; the TCRdb copy retains only in-frame clones and omits some. The sample shows some 85,000 clones, roughly four fifths of them seen only once. Material: PBMCs. These receptors all come from a woman in her thirties or forties in good health and CMV-seropositive. CDR3s include the opening cysteine and the closing phenylalanine or tryptophan. The D gene is left open where the match is weak. Clone sizes are given selectively: once, few, many, or a class where the clone is expanded.

j_gene: TRBJ2-4
d_gene: TRBD1
len: 17
abundance: few
v_gene: TRBV5-4
CDR3nt: TGTGCCAGCAGCAGAGGGGTTTATCGGGGACAGGGAAACATTCAGTACTTC
CDR3aa: CASSRGVYRGQGNIQYF

j_gene: TRBJ1-3
d_gene: .
len: 14
abundance: few
v_gene: TRBV7-9
CDR3nt: TGTGCCAGCAGTTCAGGGTCTGATGGAAACACCATATATTTT
CDR3aa: CASSSGSDGNTIYF

j_gene: TRBJ1-2
d_gene: TRBD1
len: 15
abundance: .
v_gene: TRBV4-3
CDR3nt: TGCGCCAGCAGCTTCGGGACAGGGCCCATTCCAGGCTACACCTTC
CDR3aa: CASSFGTGPIPGYTF

j_gene: TRBJ1-2
d_gene: .
len: 15
abundance: few
v_gene: TRBV18
CDR3nt: TGTGCCAGCTCACCACGGGACTCCGCTAACTATGGCTACACCTTC
CDR3aa: CASSPRDSANYGYTF

j_gene: TRBJ2-6
d_gene: .
len: 11
abundance: few
v_gene: TRBV27
CDR3nt: TGTGCCAGCAGGGGGGGTGGGGTCCTGACTTTC
CDR3aa: CASRGGGVLTF

j_gene: TRBJ2-1
d_gene: .
len: 12
abundance: .
v_gene: TRBV28
CDR3nt: TGTGCCAGCAGTTTTACGGTTAATGAGCAGTTCTTC
CDR3aa: CASSFTVNEQFF

j_gene: TRBJ2-1
d_gene: .
len: 14
abundance: .
v_gene: TRBV2
CDR3nt: TGTGCCAGCAGTGATGTCTCCGGGAGAGGGCAGCAGTTCTTC
CDR3aa: CASSDVSGRGQQFF

j_gene: TRBJ1-3
d_gene: .
len: 14
abundance: .
v_gene: TRBV19
CDR3nt: TGTGCCAGTAGTATACGGGTAACTGGAAACACCATATATTTT
CDR3aa: CASSIRVTGNTIYF

j_gene: TRBJ2-5
d_gene: .
len: 14
abundance: .
v_gene: TRBV11-3
CDR3nt: TGTGCCAGCAGCCCGACCGAGGAGCAAGAGACCCAGTACTTC
CDR3aa: CASSPTEEQETQYF

j_gene: TRBJ2-3
d_gene: .
len: 13
abundance: .
v_gene: TRBV29-1
CDR3nt: TGCAGCGTTGAATTCCCTAATCGAGATACGCAGTATTTT
CDR3aa: CSVEFPNRDTQYF

j_gene: TRBJ2-5
d_gene: .
len: 12
abundance: .
v_gene: TRBV28
CDR3nt: TGTGCCAGCTCTCAGGCTGGGGAGACCCAGTACTTC
CDR3aa: CASSQAGETQYF

j_gene: TRBJ2-7
d_gene: .
len: 16
abundance: .
v_gene: TRBV6-5
CDR3nt: TGTGCCAGCAGTTACTCGGGGGGGCTGAGCAACTACGAGCAGTACTTC
CDR3aa: CASSYSGGLSNYEQYF

j_gene: TRBJ2-7
d_gene: TRBD2
len: 14
abundance: .
v_gene: TRBV13
CDR3nt: TGTGCCAGCAGCACCCTAGCGGGAGGATACGAGCAGTACTTC
CDR3aa: CASSTLAGGYEQYF

j_gene: TRBJ1-1
d_gene: .
len: 11
abundance: .
v_gene: TRBV28
CDR3nt: TGTGCCAGCAGGTACAGGGCTGAAGCTTTCTTT
CDR3aa: CASRYRAEAFF

j_gene: TRBJ2-3
d_gene: TRBD1
len: 18
abundance: .
v_gene: TRBV4-1
CDR3nt: TGCGCCAGCAGCCAAAGGGGGCCCCCCTCGGCTAGCACAGATACGCAGTATTTT
CDR3aa: CASSQRGPPSASTDTQYF

j_gene: TRBJ1-1
d_gene: .
len: 15
abundance: .
v_gene: TRBV9
CDR3nt: TGTGCCAGCAGCTCCTCCGGGGGAGTTTCGTCTGAAGCTTTCTTT
CDR3aa: CASSSSGGVSSEAFF

j_gene: TRBJ2-4
d_gene: TRBD2
len: 16
abundance: .
v_gene: TRBV7-9
CDR3nt: TGTGCCAGCAGCAACGGACTAGCGGGGGGCAAAAACATTCAGTACTTC
CDR3aa: CASSNGLAGGKNIQYF

j_gene: TRBJ2-5
d_gene: TRBD1
len: 14
abundance: .
v_gene: TRBV18
CDR3nt: TGTGCCAGCTCACCACCGACAGGGGAAGAGACCCAGTACTTC
CDR3aa: CASSPPTGEETQYF

j_gene: TRBJ2-3
d_gene: TRBD2
len: 14
abundance: .
v_gene: TRBV7-3
CDR3nt: TGTGCCAGCAGAGCGGGGGGCAGCTCGGATACGCAGTATTTT
CDR3aa: CASRAGGSSDTQYF

j_gene: TRBJ1-1
d_gene: TRBD1
len: 15
abundance: .
v_gene: TRBV4-1
CDR3nt: TGCGCCAGCAGCCCTGGGGGACAGGGGGCGTGGGGGGCTTTCTTT
CDR3aa: CASSPGGQGAWGAFF

j_gene: TRBJ2-7
d_gene: TRBD2
len: 16
abundance: .
v_gene: TRBV4-3
CDR3nt: TGCGCCAGCAGCCAAGTGGGGCTAGCGGGGCCCTACGAGCAGTACTTC
CDR3aa: CASSQVGLAGPYEQYF

j_gene: TRBJ2-7
d_gene: .
len: 17
abundance: .
v_gene: TRBV19
CDR3nt: TGTGCCAGTAGTATAACCGGGATAGGGGGTTTCTCCTACGAGCAGTACTTC
CDR3aa: CASSITGIGGFSYEQYF

j_gene: TRBJ1-4
d_gene: TRBD1
len: 14
abundance: .
v_gene: TRBV19
CDR3nt: TGTGCCACCCCGTTCGGGACAGGGGGGGGAAAACTGTTTTTT
CDR3aa: CATPFGTGGGKLFF

j_gene: TRBJ2-7
d_gene: .
len: 15
abundance: .
v_gene: TRBV6-1
CDR3nt: TGTGCCAGCAGTGAAACCTTTACAGGGTTCTACGAGCAGTACTTC
CDR3aa: CASSETFTGFYEQYF

j_gene: TRBJ1-1
d_gene: .
len: 14
abundance: .
v_gene: TRBV10-2
CDR3nt: TGCGCCAGCAGTGATGTCAGGGCGGACACTGAAGCTTTCTTT
CDR3aa: CASSDVRADTEAFF

j_gene: TRBJ1-5
d_gene: .
len: 13
abundance: .
v_gene: TRBV27
CDR3nt: TGTGCCAGCAGTTCCTACGGGGATCAGCCCCAGCATTTT
CDR3aa: CASSSYGDQPQHF

j_gene: TRBJ2-1
d_gene: TRBD2
len: 13
abundance: once
v_gene: TRBV19
CDR3nt: TGTGCCAGTACCGGGACTAGCGCGGGTGAGCAGTTCTTC
CDR3aa: CASTGTSAGEQFF

j_gene: TRBJ2-3
d_gene: TRBD2
len: 16
abundance: .
v_gene: TRBV7-2
CDR3nt: TGTGCCAGCAGCAGCCAGCTAGCGGGCTCCCAGGATACGCAGTATTTT
CDR3aa: CASSSQLAGSQDTQYF

j_gene: TRBJ2-7
d_gene: .
len: 14
abundance: .
v_gene: TRBV6-6
CDR3nt: TGTGCCAGCAGCCCTAGGCCCCGGGACAACGAGCAGTACTTC
CDR3aa: CASSPRPRDNEQYF

j_gene: TRBJ2-3
d_gene: TRBD1
len: 15
abundance: .
v_gene: TRBV7-2
CDR3nt: TGTGCCAGCAGCTTATTCCAGGGGGGCACAGATACGCAGTATTTT
CDR3aa: CASSLFQGGTDTQYF

j_gene: TRBJ1-6
d_gene: TRBD1
len: 16
abundance: .
v_gene: TRBV5-1
CDR3nt: TGCGCCAGCAGCTCCGGACAGGGGAGAAATAATTCACCCCTCCACTTT
CDR3aa: CASSSGQGRNNSPLHF

j_gene: TRBJ2-1
d_gene: TRBD2
len: 15
abundance: .
v_gene: TRBV5-1
CDR3nt: TGCGCCAGCAGCTCCGGGACTAGCGGTCACAATGAGCAGTTCTTC
CDR3aa: CASSSGTSGHNEQFF

j_gene: TRBJ1-2
d_gene: .
len: 15
abundance: .
v_gene: TRBV9
CDR3nt: TGTGCCAGCAGCGTAGGGACAATTTCCCGGTATGGCTACACCTTC
CDR3aa: CASSVGTISRYGYTF

j_gene: TRBJ1-4
d_gene: .
len: 15
abundance: few
v_gene: TRBV6-1
CDR3nt: TGTGCCAGCAGTGAATATGTGAGGGGAGGGGAAAAACTGTTTTTT
CDR3aa: CASSEYVRGGEKLFF

j_gene: TRBJ1-1
d_gene: .
len: 15
abundance: .
v_gene: TRBV9
CDR3nt: TGTGCCAGTAGCTGGGATGAGGGTCCGAACACTGAAGCTTTCTTT
CDR3aa: CASSWDEGPNTEAFF

j_gene: TRBJ2-1
d_gene: TRBD2
len: 14
abundance: once
v_gene: TRBV6-5
CDR3nt: TGTGCCAGCAGTTACGGGATAGGAGCGGGAACCCCGTTCTTC
CDR3aa: CASSYGIGAGTPFF

j_gene: TRBJ2-7
d_gene: .
len: 15
abundance: few
v_gene: TRBV6-5
CDR3nt: TGTGCCAGCAGTTACTCAGGCAGGAACTTCTACGAGCAGTACTTC
CDR3aa: CASSYSGRNFYEQYF

j_gene: TRBJ2-1
d_gene: TRBD2
len: 16
abundance: .
v_gene: TRBV14
CDR3nt: TGTGCCAGCAGCCATCTTGATAGCGGGAGAGGCGATGAGCAGTTCTTC
CDR3aa: CASSHLDSGRGDEQFF

j_gene: TRBJ2-5
d_gene: .
len: 17
abundance: .
v_gene: TRBV13
CDR3nt: TGTGCCAGCAGCGCACCCGCTCTGACTAGACGGGGGGAGACCCAGTACTTC
CDR3aa: CASSAPALTRRGETQYF

j_gene: TRBJ2-7
d_gene: TRBD2
len: 15
abundance: once
v_gene: TRBV9
CDR3nt: TGTGCCAGCAGCGCCGGACTAGCGGGATCGCACGAGCAGTACTTC
CDR3aa: CASSAGLAGSHEQYF

j_gene: TRBJ2-3
d_gene: TRBD2
len: 14
abundance: .
v_gene: TRBV19
CDR3nt: TGTGCCAGTAGTATGGGGGGGAGCACAGATACGCAGTATTTT
CDR3aa: CASSMGGSTDTQYF

j_gene: TRBJ2-1
d_gene: .
len: 14
abundance: .
v_gene: TRBV19
CDR3nt: TGTGCCAGTAGTAGCGGACAGATATACAATGAGCAGTTCTTC
CDR3aa: CASSSGQIYNEQFF

j_gene: TRBJ2-5
d_gene: TRBD2
len: 14
abundance: .
v_gene: TRBV5-6
CDR3nt: TGTGCCAGCAGCCAGACTAGCGGGAGCGAGACCCAGTACTTC
CDR3aa: CASSQTSGSETQYF

j_gene: TRBJ2-7
d_gene: TRBD2
len: 14
abundance: .
v_gene: TRBV5-6
CDR3nt: TGTGCCAGCAGCCTCTGGGGGGGGACCTACGAGCAGTACTTC
CDR3aa: CASSLWGGTYEQYF

j_gene: TRBJ1-4
d_gene: .
len: 15
abundance: once
v_gene: TRBV5-1
CDR3nt: TGCGCCAGCAGCTTGCCACAGGGTGGCGGTGAAAAACTGTTTTTT
CDR3aa: CASSLPQGGGEKLFF

j_gene: TRBJ1-2
d_gene: TRBD1
len: 13
abundance: few
v_gene: TRBV6-1
CDR3nt: TGTGCCAGCAGGGGGACAGGGGAGCGTGGCTACACCTTC
CDR3aa: CASRGTGERGYTF

j_gene: TRBJ2-6
d_gene: .
len: 18
abundance: .
v_gene: TRBV28
CDR3nt: TGTGCCAGCAGTTTATTCAAGCAGGGCTCCTCTGGGGCCAACGTCCTGACTTTC
CDR3aa: CASSLFKQGSSGANVLTF

j_gene: TRBJ2-7
d_gene: .
len: 14
abundance: .
v_gene: TRBV10-3
CDR3nt: TGTGCCATCAGGCCGGACAAGGGCGGTGACGAGCAGTACTTC
CDR3aa: CAIRPDKGGDEQYF

j_gene: TRBJ1-1
d_gene: .
len: 15
abundance: .
v_gene: TRBV10-3
CDR3nt: TGTGCCATCAGTGAGGACAGAATAACGAACACTGAAGCTTTCTTT
CDR3aa: CAISEDRITNTEAFF

j_gene: TRBJ2-1
d_gene: TRBD2
len: 17
abundance: .
v_gene: TRBV5-5
CDR3nt: TGTGCCAGCAGCTTGGACGGTAGCGGGGCGACCTACAATGAGCAGTTCTTC
CDR3aa: CASSLDGSGATYNEQFF

j_gene: TRBJ2-5
d_gene: .
len: 15
abundance: .
v_gene: TRBV12-5
CDR3nt: TGTGCTAGTGGTACCAGGGGAGGGGTTCGGGAGACCCAGTACTTC
CDR3aa: CASGTRGGVRETQYF

j_gene: TRBJ2-5
d_gene: TRBD1
len: 15
abundance: .
v_gene: TRBV2
CDR3nt: TGTGCCGGCAGTACACGCGGACAGGTACAAGAGACCCAGTACTTC
CDR3aa: CAGSTRGQVQETQYF

j_gene: TRBJ2-1
d_gene: .
len: 14
abundance: .
v_gene: TRBV27
CDR3nt: TGTGCCAGCAGTTTCGGCAGGGCGGACAATGAGCAGTTCTTC
CDR3aa: CASSFGRADNEQFF

j_gene: TRBJ2-7
d_gene: .
len: 13
abundance: .
v_gene: TRBV27
CDR3nt: TGTGCCAGCAGTTTATTTCAATCCTACGAGCAGTACTTC
CDR3aa: CASSLFQSYEQYF

j_gene: TRBJ2-3
d_gene: .
len: 14
abundance: .
v_gene: TRBV5-8
CDR3nt: TGTGCCAGCAGCTTCCTCGGAGTCGCAGATACGCAGTATTTT
CDR3aa: CASSFLGVADTQYF

j_gene: TRBJ2-7
d_gene: .
len: 11
abundance: .
v_gene: TRBV7-2
CDR3nt: TGTGCCAGCAGCTTTACCTACGAGCAGTACTTC
CDR3aa: CASSFTYEQYF

j_gene: TRBJ2-1
d_gene: TRBD1
len: 15
abundance: few
v_gene: TRBV14
CDR3nt: TGTGCCAGCAGCCAGGGACAGGGTCGTCGAAATGAGCAGTTCTTC
CDR3aa: CASSQGQGRRNEQFF

j_gene: TRBJ2-7
d_gene: .
len: 15
abundance: .
v_gene: TRBV4-3
CDR3nt: TGCGCCAGCAGCCAAGGAAGGTTCTCTGGAGACGAGCAGTACTTC
CDR3aa: CASSQGRFSGDEQYF